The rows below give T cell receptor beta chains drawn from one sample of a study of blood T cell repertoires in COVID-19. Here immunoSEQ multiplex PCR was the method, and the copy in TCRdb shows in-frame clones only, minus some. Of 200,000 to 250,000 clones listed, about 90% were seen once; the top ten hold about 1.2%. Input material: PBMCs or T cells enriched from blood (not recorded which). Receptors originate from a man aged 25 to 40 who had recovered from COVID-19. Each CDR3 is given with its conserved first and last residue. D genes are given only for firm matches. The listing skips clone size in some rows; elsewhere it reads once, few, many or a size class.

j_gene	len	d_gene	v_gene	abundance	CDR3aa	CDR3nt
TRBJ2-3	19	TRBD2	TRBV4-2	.	CASSPTVYGGASNTDTQYF	TGTGCCAGCAGCCCTACAGTATACGGGGGGGCTAGCAACACAGATACGCAGTATTTT
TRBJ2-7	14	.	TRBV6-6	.	CASSQKQASGEQYF	TGTGCCAGCAGTCAAAAACAAGCTTCAGGCGAGCAGTACTTC
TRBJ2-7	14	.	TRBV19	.	CASTPGTRTYEQYF	TGTGCCAGTACCCCTGGGACTCGTACCTACGAGCAGTACTTC
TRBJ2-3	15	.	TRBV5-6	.	CASSLAQGYIDTQYF	TGTGCCAGCAGCTTGGCCCAGGGATATATAGATACGCAGTATTTT
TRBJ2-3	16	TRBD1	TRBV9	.	CASSSTQGARTDTQYF	TGTGCCAGCAGCTCAACTCAGGGGGCACGGACAGATACGCAGTATTTT
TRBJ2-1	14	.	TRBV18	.	CASSTSRLTVEQFF	TGTGCCAGCTCGACGAGCAGGCTGACAGTGGAGCAGTTCTTC
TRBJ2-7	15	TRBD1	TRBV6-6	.	CAIRNAGTGTYEQYF	TGTGCCATTAGGAACGCCGGGACAGGGACCTACGAGCAGTACTTC
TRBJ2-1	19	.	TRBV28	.	CASSLGILKRATLYNEQFF	TGTGCCAGCAGTTTAGGTATCCTCAAGCGGGCGACGCTCTACAATGAGCAGTTCTTC
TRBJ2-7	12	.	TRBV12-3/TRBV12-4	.	CASTAEGYEQYF	TGTGCCAGCACAGCAGAGGGTTACGAGCAGTACTTC
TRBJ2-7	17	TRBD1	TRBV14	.	CASSQGLGDSDFREQYF	TGTGCCAGCAGCCAAGGTTTGGGGGACAGTGACTTTAGAGAGCAGTACTTC
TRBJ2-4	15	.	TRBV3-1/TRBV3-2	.	CASSQDTGTKNIQYF	TGTGCCAGCAGCCAAGACACAGGGACCAAAAACATTCAGTACTTC
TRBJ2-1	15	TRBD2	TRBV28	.	CASSIRLAGESEQFF	TGTGCCAGCAGTATCCGACTAGCGGGAGAGTCAGAGCAGTTCTTC
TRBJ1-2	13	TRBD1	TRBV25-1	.	CASSDAGGGGYTF	TGTGCCAGCAGTGATGCAGGGGGCGGCGGCTACACCTTC
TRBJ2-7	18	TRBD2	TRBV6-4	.	CASSPPNSGTSISYEQYF	TGTGCCAGCAGTCCACCCAATAGCGGGACAAGTATCTCCTACGAGCAGTACTTC
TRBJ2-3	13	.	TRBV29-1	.	CSVDPTATDTQYF	TGCAGCGTTGACCCCACAGCCACAGATACGCAGTATTTT
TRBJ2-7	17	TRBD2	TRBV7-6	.	CASSPGTSGSWAYEQYF	TGTGCCAGCAGCCCCGGGACTAGCGGGAGTTGGGCCTACGAGCAGTACTTC
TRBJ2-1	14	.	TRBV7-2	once	CASSLLPRYNEQFF	TGTGCCAGCAGCTTGTTACCCAGGTACAATGAGCAGTTCTTC
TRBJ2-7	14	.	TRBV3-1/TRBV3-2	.	CASSPLGVLDEQYF	TGTGCCAGCAGCCCCCTCGGTGTCCTCGACGAGCAGTACTTC
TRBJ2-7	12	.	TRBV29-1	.	CSVSTTPYEQYF	TGCAGCGTGTCGACTACCCCCTACGAGCAGTACTTC
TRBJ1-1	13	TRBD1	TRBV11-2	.	CASRRQGTYEAFF	TGTGCCAGCAGGCGACAGGGAACTTATGAAGCTTTCTTT
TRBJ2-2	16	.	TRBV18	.	CASSPQGTANTGELFF	TGTGCCAGCTCACCACAGGGGACTGCGAACACCGGGGAGCTGTTTTTT
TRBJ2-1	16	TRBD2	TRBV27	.	CASSYGSGSVFDEQFF	TGTGCCAGCAGTTACGGGAGCGGGAGTGTTTTCGATGAGCAGTTCTTC
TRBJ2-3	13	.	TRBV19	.	CASRGQSTDTQYF	TGTGCCAGTCGAGGACAAAGCACAGATACGCAGTATTTT
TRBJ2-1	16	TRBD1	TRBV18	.	CASSPNTGQGYNEQFF	TGTGCCAGCTCACCTAATACGGGACAGGGGTACAATGAGCAGTTCTTC
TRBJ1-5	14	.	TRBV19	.	CASGRGDGNQPQHF	TGTGCCAGTGGACGGGGGGATGGCAATCAGCCCCAGCATTTT
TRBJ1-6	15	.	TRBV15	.	CATSDLQGGGSPLHF	TGTGCCACCAGCGACCTACAGGGTGGGGGTTCACCCCTCCACTTT
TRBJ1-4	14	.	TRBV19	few	CASRTDGGNEKLFF	TGTGCCAGTAGAACGGACGGAGGGAATGAAAAACTGTTTTTT
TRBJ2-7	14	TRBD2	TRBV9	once	CASSVASGSYEQYF	TGTGCCAGCAGCGTGGCTAGCGGTTCCTACGAGCAGTACTTC
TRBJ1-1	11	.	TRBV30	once	CAWTVEVEAFF	TGTGCCTGGACAGTGGAGGTTGAAGCTTTCTTT
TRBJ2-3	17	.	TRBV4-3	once	CASSQGAAGALTDTQYF	TGCGCCAGCAGCCAAGGGGCGGCGGGGGCGCTTACAGATACGCAGTATTTT
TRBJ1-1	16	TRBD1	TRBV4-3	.	CASSQAGGGTGAEAFF	TGCGCCAGCAGCCAAGCTGGAGGGGGGACAGGGGCTGAAGCTTTCTTT
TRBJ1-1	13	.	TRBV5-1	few	CASSHTSNTEAFF	TGCGCCAGCAGCCATACATCGAACACTGAAGCTTTCTTT
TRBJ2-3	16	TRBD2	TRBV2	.	CASSRDSGGGTDTQYF	TGTGCCAGCAGTCGGGATAGCGGGGGGGGCACAGATACGCAGTATTTT
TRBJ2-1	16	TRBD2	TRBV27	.	CASSLISVAGGALQFF	TGTGCCAGCAGTTTAATATCCGTAGCGGGAGGGGCGCTCCAGTTCTTC
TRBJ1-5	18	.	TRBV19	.	CASSIELAGFTVKQPQHF	TGTGCCAGTAGTATCGAGTTGGCAGGGTTTACGGTGAAGCAGCCCCAGCATTTT
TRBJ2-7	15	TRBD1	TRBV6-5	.	CASSSPGQGAYEQYF	TGTGCCAGCAGTTCGCCTGGACAGGGGGCCTACGAGCAGTACTTC
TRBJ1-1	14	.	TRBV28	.	CASSSPGKVTEAFF	TGTGCCAGCAGTTCCCCGGGGAAGGTCACTGAAGCTTTCTTT
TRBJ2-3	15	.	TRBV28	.	CASSYSRGPSDTQYF	TGTGCCAGCAGTTACTCTCGCGGTCCGTCAGATACGCAGTATTTT
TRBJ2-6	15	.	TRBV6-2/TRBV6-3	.	CASSSQGSGANVLTF	TGTGCCAGCAGTTCACAGGGCTCTGGGGCCAACGTCCTGACTTTC
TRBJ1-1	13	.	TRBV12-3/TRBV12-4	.	CASSFGENTEAFF	TGTGCCAGCAGTTTCGGAGAAAACACTGAAGCTTTCTTT
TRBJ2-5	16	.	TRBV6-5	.	CASSYFPRGKEETQYF	TGTGCCAGCAGTTACTTCCCCCGGGGGAAGGAAGAGACCCAGTACTTC
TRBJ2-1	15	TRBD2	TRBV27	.	CASSFRLAGVNEQFF	TGTGCCAGCAGTTTCAGACTAGCGGGAGTAAATGAGCAGTTCTTC
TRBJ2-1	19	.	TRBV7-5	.	CARSLAGVTSGGLGNEQFF	TGTGCCAGAAGCTTAGCGGGGGTGACTAGCGGAGGACTTGGAAATGAGCAGTTCTTC
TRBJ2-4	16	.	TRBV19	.	CASSTLRGRGENIQYF	TGTGCCAGTAGTACATTGCGGGGACGGGGAGAAAACATTCAGTACTTC
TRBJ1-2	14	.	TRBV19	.	CASSPIDRAYGYTF	TGTGCCAGTAGCCCCATCGACAGAGCCTATGGCTACACCTTC
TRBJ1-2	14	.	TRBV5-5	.	CASSFWQGNYGYTF	TGTGCCAGCAGCTTTTGGCAGGGTAACTATGGCTACACCTTC
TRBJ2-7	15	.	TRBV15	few	CATSRGRGRVNEQYF	TGTGCCACCAGCAGAGGTAGGGGCAGGGTAAACGAGCAGTACTTC
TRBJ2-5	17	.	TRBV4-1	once	CASSLSGWRGSGETQYF	TGCGCCAGCAGCCTATCGGGTTGGCGGGGCAGTGGGGAGACCCAGTACTTC
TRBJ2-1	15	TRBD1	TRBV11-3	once	CASSRGQGFYNEQFF	TGTGCCAGCAGCCGGGGACAGGGATTTTACAATGAGCAGTTCTTC